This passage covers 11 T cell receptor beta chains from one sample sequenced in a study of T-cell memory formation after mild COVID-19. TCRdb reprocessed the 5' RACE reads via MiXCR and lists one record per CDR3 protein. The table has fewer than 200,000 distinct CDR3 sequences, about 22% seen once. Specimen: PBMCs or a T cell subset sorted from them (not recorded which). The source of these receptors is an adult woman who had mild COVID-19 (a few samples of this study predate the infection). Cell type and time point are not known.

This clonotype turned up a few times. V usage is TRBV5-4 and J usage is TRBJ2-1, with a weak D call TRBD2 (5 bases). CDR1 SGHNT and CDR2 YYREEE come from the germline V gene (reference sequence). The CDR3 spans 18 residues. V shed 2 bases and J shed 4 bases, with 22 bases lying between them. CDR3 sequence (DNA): TGTGCCAGCAGCTTCAAGGCCTTAGCGCCTAAATTGTACAATGAGCAGTTCTTC. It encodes CASSFKALAPKLYNEQFF. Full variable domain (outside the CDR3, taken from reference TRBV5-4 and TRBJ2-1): ETGVTQSPTHLIKTRGQQVTLRCSSQSGHNTVSWYQQALGQGPQFIFQYYREEENGRGNFPPRFSGLQFPNYSSELNVNALELDDSALYLCASSFKALAPKLYNEQFFGPGTRLTVL.

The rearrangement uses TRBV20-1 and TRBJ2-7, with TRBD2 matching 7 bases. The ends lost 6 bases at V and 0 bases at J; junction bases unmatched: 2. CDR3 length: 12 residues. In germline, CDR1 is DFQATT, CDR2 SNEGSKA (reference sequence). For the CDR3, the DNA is TGCAGTGCAGCGGGAATCTCCTACGAGCAGTACTTC. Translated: CSAAGISYEQYF.

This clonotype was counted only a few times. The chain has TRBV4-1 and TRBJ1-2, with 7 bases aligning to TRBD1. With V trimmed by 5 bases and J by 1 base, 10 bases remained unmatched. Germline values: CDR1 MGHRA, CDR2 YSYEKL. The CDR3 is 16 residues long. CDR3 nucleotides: TGCGCCAGCAGCTTGGCCGGGACAGCCCTTAACTATGGCTACACCTTC. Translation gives CASSLAGTALNYGYTF.

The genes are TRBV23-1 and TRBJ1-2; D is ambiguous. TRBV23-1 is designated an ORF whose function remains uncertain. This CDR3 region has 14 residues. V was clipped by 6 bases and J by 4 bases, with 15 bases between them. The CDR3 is CASSLTPVGYGYTF. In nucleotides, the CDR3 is TGCGCCAGCAGCCTAACCCCGGTGGGCTATGGCTACACCTTC.

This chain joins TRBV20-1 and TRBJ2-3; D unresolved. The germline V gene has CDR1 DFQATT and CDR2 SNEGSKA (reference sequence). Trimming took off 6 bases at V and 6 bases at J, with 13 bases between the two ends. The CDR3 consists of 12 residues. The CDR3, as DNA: TGCAGTGCCGTGTCACGACGGGATACGCAGTATTTT. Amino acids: CSAVSRRDTQYF.

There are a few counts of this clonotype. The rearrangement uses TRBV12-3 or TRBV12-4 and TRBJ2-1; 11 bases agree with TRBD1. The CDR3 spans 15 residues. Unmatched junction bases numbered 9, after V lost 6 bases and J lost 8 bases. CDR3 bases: TGTGCCAGCAGGGTTCGGACAGGGGGCTTCGATGAGCAGTTCTTC. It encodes CASRVRTGGFDEQFF.

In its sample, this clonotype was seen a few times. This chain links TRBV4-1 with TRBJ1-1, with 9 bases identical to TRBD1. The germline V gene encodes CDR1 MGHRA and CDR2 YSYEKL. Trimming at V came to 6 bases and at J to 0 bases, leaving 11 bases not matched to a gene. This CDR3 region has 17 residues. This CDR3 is CASRGSRDRELNTEAFF. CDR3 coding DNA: TGCGCCAGCAGGGGCTCCCGGGACAGGGAATTGAACACTGAAGCTTTCTTT.

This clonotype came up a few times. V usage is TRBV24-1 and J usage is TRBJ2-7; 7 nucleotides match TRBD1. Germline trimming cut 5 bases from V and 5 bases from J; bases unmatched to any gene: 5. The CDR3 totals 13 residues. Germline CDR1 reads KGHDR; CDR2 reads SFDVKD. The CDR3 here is CATSGPTGHEQYF. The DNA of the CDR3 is TGTGCCACCAGTGGTCCGACAGGGCACGAGCAGTACTTC.

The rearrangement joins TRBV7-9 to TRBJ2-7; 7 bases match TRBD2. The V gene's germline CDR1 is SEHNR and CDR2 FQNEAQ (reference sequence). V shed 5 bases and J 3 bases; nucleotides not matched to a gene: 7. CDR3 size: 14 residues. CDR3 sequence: CASSISTSSYEQYF. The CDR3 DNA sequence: TGTGCCAGCAGCATCTCGACTAGCAGCTACGAGCAGTACTTC.

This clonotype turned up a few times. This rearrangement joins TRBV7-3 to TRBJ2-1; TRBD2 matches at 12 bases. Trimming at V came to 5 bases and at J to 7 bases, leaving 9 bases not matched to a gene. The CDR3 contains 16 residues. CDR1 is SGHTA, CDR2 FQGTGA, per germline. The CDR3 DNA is TGTGCCAGCAGCGCCCTAGCGGGAGGGCCCGGTAATGAGCAGTTCTTC. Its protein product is CASSALAGGPGNEQFF.

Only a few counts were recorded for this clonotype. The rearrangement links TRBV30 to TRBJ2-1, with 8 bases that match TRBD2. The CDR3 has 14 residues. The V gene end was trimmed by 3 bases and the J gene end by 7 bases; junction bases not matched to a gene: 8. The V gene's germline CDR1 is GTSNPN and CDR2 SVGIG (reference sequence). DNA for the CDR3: TGTGCCTGGAGCCCGGGGGTAGCGGGAAATGAGCAGTTCTTC. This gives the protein CAWSPGVAGNEQFF.